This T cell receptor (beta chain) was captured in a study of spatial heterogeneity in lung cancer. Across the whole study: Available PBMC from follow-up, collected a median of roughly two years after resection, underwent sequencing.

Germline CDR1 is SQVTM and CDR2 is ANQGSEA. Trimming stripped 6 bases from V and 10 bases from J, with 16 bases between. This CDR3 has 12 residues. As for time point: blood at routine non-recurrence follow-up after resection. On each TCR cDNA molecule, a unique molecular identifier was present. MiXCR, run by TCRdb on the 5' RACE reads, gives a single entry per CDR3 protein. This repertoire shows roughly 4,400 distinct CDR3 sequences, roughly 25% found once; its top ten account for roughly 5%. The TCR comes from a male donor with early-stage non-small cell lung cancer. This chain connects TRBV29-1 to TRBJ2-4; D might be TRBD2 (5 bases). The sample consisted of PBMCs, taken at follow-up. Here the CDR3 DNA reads TGCAGCGTGGGAGTCGAGGCAAGAATTCAGTACTTC. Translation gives CSVGVEARIQYF.